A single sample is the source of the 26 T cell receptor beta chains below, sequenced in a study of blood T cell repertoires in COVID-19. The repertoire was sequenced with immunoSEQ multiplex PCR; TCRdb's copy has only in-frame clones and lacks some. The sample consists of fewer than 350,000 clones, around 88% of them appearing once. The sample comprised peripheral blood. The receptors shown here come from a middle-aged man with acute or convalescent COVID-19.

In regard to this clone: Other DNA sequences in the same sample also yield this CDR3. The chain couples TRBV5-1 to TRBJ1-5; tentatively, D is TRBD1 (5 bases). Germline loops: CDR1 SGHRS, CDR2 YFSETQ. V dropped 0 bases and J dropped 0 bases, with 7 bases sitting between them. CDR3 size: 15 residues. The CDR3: CASSLGGDSNQPQHF. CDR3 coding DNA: TGCGCCAGCAGCTTGGGGGGGGATAGCAATCAGCCCCAGCATTTT.

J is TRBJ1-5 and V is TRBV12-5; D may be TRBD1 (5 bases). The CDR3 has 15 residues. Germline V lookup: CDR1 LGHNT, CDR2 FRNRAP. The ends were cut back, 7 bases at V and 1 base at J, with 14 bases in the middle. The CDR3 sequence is CASVQGFGSNQPQHF. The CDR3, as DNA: TGTGCTAGTGTTCAGGGATTTGGGAGCAATCAGCCCCAGCATTTT.

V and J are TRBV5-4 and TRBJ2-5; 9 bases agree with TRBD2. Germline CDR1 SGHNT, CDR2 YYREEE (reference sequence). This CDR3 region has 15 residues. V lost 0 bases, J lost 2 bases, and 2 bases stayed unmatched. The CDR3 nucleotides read TGTGCCAGCAGCTTGGTCCTAGCGGGGCAAGAGACCCAGTACTTC. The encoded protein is CASSLVLAGQETQYF.

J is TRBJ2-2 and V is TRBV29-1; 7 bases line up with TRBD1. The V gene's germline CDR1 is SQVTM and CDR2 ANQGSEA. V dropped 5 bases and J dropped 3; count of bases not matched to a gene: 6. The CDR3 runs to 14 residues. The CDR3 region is CSVSKGAYTGELFF. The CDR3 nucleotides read TGCAGCGTTTCAAAGGGGGCTTACACCGGGGAGCTGTTTTTT.

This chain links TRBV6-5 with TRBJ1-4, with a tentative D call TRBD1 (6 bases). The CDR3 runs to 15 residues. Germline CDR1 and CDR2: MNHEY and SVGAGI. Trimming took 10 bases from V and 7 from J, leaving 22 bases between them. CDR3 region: CATRKSGTTREKLFF. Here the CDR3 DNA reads TGTGCCACCCGGAAGTCCGGGACAACGCGTGAAAAACTGTTTTTT.

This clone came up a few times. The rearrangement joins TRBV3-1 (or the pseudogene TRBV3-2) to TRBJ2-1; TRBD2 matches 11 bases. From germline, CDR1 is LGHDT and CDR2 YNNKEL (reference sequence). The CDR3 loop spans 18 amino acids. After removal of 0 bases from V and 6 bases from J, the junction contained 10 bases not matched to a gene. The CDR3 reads CASSQEGLAGGISNEQFF. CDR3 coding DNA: TGTGCCAGCAGCCAAGAGGGCCTAGCGGGGGGTATTAGCAATGAGCAGTTCTTC.

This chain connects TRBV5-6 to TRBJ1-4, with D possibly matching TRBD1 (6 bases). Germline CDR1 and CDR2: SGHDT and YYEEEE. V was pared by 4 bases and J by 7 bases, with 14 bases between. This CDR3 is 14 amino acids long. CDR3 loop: CASSPGVGREKLFF. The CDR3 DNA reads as TGTGCCAGCAGCCCAGGGGTCGGACGTGAAAAACTGTTTTTT.

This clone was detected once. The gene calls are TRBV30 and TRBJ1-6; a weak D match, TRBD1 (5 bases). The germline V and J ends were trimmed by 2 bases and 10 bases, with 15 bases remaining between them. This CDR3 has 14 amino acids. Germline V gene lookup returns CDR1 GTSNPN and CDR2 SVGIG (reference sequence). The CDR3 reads CAWSLSRVNSPLHF. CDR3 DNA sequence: TGTGCCTGGAGTCTAAGCAGGGTCAACTCACCCCTCCACTTT.

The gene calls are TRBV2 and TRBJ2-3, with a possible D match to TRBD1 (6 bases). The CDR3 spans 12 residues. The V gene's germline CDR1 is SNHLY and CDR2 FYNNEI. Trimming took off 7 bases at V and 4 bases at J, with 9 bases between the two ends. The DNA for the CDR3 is TGTGCCAGCAAACAGGGTTCAGATACGCAGTATTTT. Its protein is CASKQGSDTQYF.

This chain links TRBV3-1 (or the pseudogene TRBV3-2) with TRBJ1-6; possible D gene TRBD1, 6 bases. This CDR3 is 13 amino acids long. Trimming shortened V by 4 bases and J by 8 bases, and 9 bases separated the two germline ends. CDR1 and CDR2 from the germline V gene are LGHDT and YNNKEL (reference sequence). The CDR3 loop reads CASSPRQDSPLHF. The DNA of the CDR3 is TGTGCCAGCAGCCCCCGACAGGATTCACCCCTCCACTTT.

This chain's CDR3 is CSALRAYEQYF. The CDR3 region has the DNA TGCAGTGCTTTGAGAGCCTACGAGCAGTACTTC. The chain joins TRBV20-1 to TRBJ2-7, with unresolved D. The CDR3 extends over 11 amino acids. Between the trimmed V and J ends, which lost 5 bases and 2 bases, there was a span of 7 bases. In germline, CDR1 is DFQATT, CDR2 SNEGSKA (reference sequence).

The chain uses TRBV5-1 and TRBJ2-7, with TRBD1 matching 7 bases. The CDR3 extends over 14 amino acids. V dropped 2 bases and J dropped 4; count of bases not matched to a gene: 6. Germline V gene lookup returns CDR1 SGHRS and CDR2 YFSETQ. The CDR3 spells CASSFTGDVYEQYF. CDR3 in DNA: TGCGCCAGCAGCTTTACAGGGGACGTTTACGAGCAGTACTTC.

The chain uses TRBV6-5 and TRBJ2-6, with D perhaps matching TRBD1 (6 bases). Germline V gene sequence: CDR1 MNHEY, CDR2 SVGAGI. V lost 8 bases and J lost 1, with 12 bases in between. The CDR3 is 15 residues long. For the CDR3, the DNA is TGTGCCAGCTGGACAGTTACTTCTGGGGCCAACGTCCTGACTTTC. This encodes CASWTVTSGANVLTF.

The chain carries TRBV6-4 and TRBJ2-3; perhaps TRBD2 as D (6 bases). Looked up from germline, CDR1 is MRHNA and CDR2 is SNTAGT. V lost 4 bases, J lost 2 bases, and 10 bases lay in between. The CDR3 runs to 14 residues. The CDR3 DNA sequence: TGTGCCAGCAGTGTGGGAGGAAACACAGATACGCAGTATTTT. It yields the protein CASSVGGNTDTQYF.

The CDR3: CASRTWEGGSEAFF. In DNA, the CDR3 is TGTGCCAGCAGAACCTGGGAGGGTGGATCTGAAGCTTTCTTT. The chain is built from TRBV27 and TRBJ1-1; the D is unclear. V was cut by 6 bases and J by 6 bases, with 17 bases left in between. This CDR3 is built from 14 residues. Per the germline V gene, CDR1 is MNHEY and CDR2 is SMNVEV (reference sequence).

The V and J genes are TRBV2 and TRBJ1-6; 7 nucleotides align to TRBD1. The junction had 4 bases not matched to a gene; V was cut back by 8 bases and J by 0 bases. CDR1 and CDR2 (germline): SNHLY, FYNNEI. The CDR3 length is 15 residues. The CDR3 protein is CASSQGSSYNSPLHF. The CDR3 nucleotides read TGTGCCAGCTCACAGGGGAGCTCCTATAATTCACCCCTCCACTTT. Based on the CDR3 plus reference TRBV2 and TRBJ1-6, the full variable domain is EPEVTQTPSHQVTQMGQEVILRCVPISNHLYFYWYRQILGQKVEFLVSFYNNEISEKSEIFDDQFSVERPDGSNFTLKIRSTKLEDSAMYFCASSQGSSYNSPLHFGNGTRLTVT.

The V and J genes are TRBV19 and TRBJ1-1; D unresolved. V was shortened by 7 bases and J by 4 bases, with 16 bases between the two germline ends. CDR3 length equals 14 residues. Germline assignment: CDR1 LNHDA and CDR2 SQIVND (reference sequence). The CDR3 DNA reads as TGTGCCAGTAAGCTTCGGTCCCTTGGCACTGAAGCTTTCTTT. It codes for CASKLRSLGTEAFF.

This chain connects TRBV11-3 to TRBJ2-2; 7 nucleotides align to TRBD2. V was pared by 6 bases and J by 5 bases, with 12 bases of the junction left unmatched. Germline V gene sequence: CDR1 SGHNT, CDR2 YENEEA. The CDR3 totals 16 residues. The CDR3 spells CASRRGGGPGTGELFF. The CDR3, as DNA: TGTGCCAGCAGGAGAGGCGGGGGACCGGGGACCGGGGAGCTGTTTTTT.

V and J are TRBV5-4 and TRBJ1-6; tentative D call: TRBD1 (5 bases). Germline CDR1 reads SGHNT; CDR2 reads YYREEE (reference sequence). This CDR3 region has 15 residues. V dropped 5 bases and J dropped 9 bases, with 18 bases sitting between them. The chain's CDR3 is CASRESAGNVSPLHF. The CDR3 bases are TGTGCCAGCAGAGAATCGGCAGGGAATGTTTCACCCCTCCACTTT.

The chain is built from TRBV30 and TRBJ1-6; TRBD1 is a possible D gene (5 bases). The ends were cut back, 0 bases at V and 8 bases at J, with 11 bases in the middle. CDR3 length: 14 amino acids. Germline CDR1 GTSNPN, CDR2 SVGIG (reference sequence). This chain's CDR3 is CAWSVRRDDSPLHF. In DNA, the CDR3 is TGTGCCTGGAGTGTACGCAGGGATGATTCACCCCTCCACTTT.

The CDR3 DNA is TGCGCCAGCAGCCGTGTGGGTAGCGTTTCGACTGAAGCTTTCTTT. It translates to CASSRVGSVSTEAFF. This sequence joins TRBV5-1 and TRBJ1-1; D not certain. Trimming cost V 4 bases and J 5 bases, with 18 bases left between them. Looked up from germline, CDR1 is SGHRS and CDR2 is YFSETQ. CDR3 length: 15 residues. Supplemented by reference TRBV5-1 and TRBJ1-1, the full variable domain reads KAGVTQTPRYLIKTRGQQVTLSCSPISGHRSVSWYQQTPGQGLQFLFEYFSETQRNKGNFPGRFSGRQFSNSRSEMNVSTLELGDSALYLCASSRVGSVSTEAFFGQGTRLTVV.

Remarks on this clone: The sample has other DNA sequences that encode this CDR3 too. As DNA, the CDR3 is TGCAGCGTCGACAATGGCTATGGCTACACCTTC. It encodes CSVDNGYGYTF. The chain employs TRBV29-1 and TRBJ1-2; D uncertain. Deletions cut 6 bases from V and 4 bases from J, with 9 bases between. Per the germline V gene, CDR1 is SQVTM and CDR2 is ANQGSEA. This CDR3 spans 11 amino acids.

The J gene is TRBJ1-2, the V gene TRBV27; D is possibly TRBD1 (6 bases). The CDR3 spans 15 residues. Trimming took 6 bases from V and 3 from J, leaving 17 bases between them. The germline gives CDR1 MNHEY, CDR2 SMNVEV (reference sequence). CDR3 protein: CASSPGQGRHYGYTF. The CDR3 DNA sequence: TGTGCCAGCAGCCCCGGGCAGGGGCGTCACTATGGCTACACCTTC.

The CDR3: CASRPSTGGFSGNTIYF. CDR3 bases: TGTGCCAGCAGACCGTCGACAGGGGGGTTCTCTGGAAACACCATATATTTT. V gene TRBV11-2 combines with J gene TRBJ1-3; 9 bases are shared with TRBD1. This CDR3 region has 17 residues. Germline trimming cut 6 bases from V and 0 bases from J; bases unmatched to any gene: 9. Germline CDR1 and CDR2: SGHAT and FQNNGV.

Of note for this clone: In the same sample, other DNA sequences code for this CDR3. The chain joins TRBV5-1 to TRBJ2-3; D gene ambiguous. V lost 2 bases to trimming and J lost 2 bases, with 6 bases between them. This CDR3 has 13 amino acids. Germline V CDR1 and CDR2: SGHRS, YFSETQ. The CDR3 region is CASSLGDTDTQYF. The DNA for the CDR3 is TGCGCCAGCAGCTTAGGAGACACAGATACGCAGTATTTT.

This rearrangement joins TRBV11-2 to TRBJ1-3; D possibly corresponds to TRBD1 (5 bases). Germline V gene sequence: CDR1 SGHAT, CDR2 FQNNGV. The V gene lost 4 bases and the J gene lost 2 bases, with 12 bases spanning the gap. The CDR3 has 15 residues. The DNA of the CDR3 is TGTGCCAGCAGCTCGGGACGGGGGGCTGGAAACACCATATATTTT. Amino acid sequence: CASSSGRGAGNTIYF.